This TCR beta chain was retrieved from a study of blood T cell repertoires in COVID-19. Authors' analysis steps: It was from reference gene primer amplification that nucleated cell counts were estimated. Clones were sequenced by immunoSEQ multiplex PCR, and TCRdb holds only the in-frame ones, with some missing. The V and J calls and clone size come from that table; D and trimming were worked out from the DNA. The sample records a few hundred thousand clones, 80% to 90% being singletons. Trimming took 5 bases from V and 10 from J, leaving 19 bases between them. CDR3 length: 14 amino acids. CDR1 and CDR2 from the germline V gene are SGHDT and YYEEEE.

Sequencing input: PBMCs or T cells enriched from blood (not recorded which). V is TRBV5-6 and J is TRBJ2-1; D might be TRBD1 (6 bases). This receptor was taken from a man aged 25-45 years who had recovered from COVID-19. This chain's CDR3 is CASRNTGTLEEQFF. For the CDR3, the DNA is TGTGCCAGCAGGAATACCGGGACACTCGAAGAGCAGTTCTTC.